One and the same sample provided the 7 T cell receptor beta chains below, sequenced in a study of PD-1 blockade in classical Hodgkin lymphoma. The data were produced by immunoSEQ multiplex PCR, yet TCRdb's version contains in-frame clones alone and is incomplete. The sample holds approximately 10,000 clones, approximately 84% seen once. Noted time point: newly diagnosed, previously untreated cHL patient sample. Applied to thawed PBMCs, magnetic negative selection was the method used to isolate CD8+ T cells. Sequenced input: CD8+ T cells from blood. The source of these receptors is a human donor with classical Hodgkin lymphoma.

The genes are TRBV4-3 and TRBJ1-1, with D possibly TRBD1 on 5 matching bases. The CDR3 has 14 amino acids. V lost 4 bases and J 7 bases, leaving 16 bases between the germline ends. Per the germline V gene, CDR1 is LGHNA and CDR2 is YSLEER. CDR3 protein: CASSPIARGIEAFF. DNA of the CDR3: TGCGCCAGCAGCCCCATTGCCCGGGGCATTGAAGCTTTCTTT.

The chain employs TRBV4-1 and TRBJ1-6; tentatively, D is TRBD1 (6 bases). The germline V and J ends were trimmed by 3 bases and 3 bases, with 15 bases remaining between them. The germline CDR1 and CDR2 sequences are MGHRA and YSYEKL. The CDR3 spans 17 residues. The DNA of the CDR3 is TGCGCCAGCAGCCACCCGCAAACAGGGATCTATAATTCACCCCTCCACTTT. This sequence encodes CASSHPQTGIYNSPLHF.

J is TRBJ2-7 and V is TRBV4-1, with TRBD1 as a possible D gene (6 bases). The CDR3 is 15 amino acids. Germline-derived CDR1 and CDR2 are MGHRA and YSYEKL. V lost 1 base to trimming and J lost 0 bases, with 10 bases between them. CDR3 in amino acids: CASSQGQAASYEQYF. The CDR3, as DNA: TGCGCCAGCAGCCAAGGACAGGCCGCCTCCTACGAGCAGTACTTC.

The chain links TRBV4-3 to TRBJ2-4; D gene uncertain. Germline assignment: CDR1 LGHNA and CDR2 YSLEER. Between the trimmed V and J ends, which lost 0 bases and 1 base, there was a span of 13 bases. This CDR3 spans 17 amino acids. CDR3 in DNA: TGCGCCAGCAGCCAAGAACATTGGTTAGTTGCCAAAAACATTCAGTACTTC. Its translation: CASSQEHWLVAKNIQYF.

This chain connects TRBV27 to TRBJ1-5; D perhaps matches TRBD1 (5 bases). CDR1 is MNHEY, CDR2 SMNVEV, per germline (reference sequence). The CDR3 loop spans 14 amino acids. Trimming took 6 bases from V and 2 from J, leaving 11 bases between them. CDR3 bases: TGTGCCAGCAGCCTCAGGGTCGGCAATCAGCCCCAGCATTTT. Amino acid sequence: CASSLRVGNQPQHF.

CDR3 nucleotide sequence: TGCGCCAGCAGCTCGCTAGCGGGGGTCCAAGAGACCCAGTACTTC. Translated: CASSSLAGVQETQYF. The rearrangement uses TRBV5-1 and TRBJ2-5; 10 bases line up with TRBD2. This CDR3 contains 15 residues. Germline V lookup: CDR1 SGHRS, CDR2 YFSETQ. The ends lost 3 bases at V and 1 base at J; junction bases unmatched: 3.

The chain employs TRBV6-5 and TRBJ1-2; D remains ambiguous. The CDR3 sequence is 14 residues long. V lost 0 bases, J lost 1 base, and 6 bases lay in between. CDR1 and CDR2 (germline): MNHEY, SVGAGI. The CDR3 sequence is CASSYSGGNYGYTF. CDR3 coding DNA: TGTGCCAGCAGTTACTCGGGTGGTAACTATGGCTACACCTTC.